This T cell receptor (beta chain) is from a study of shared clonotypes between healthy human individuals. The wider study: Each donor's CD4 naive and CD4 memory cells filled three plates apiece, CD8 naive two, and CD8 memory one.

Study-wide findings and caveats: Sharing across four donors was seen in roughly 5% of naive CD4 clonotypes.

Comment on this clone: No antigen is known for it.

Trimming removed 4 bases from V and 2 bases from J; junction bases left unmatched: 18. The germline V gene encodes CDR1 SGHTS and CDR2 YDEGEE. This CDR3 spans 18 amino acids. Per the authors' pipeline: Filtering differed since immunoSEQ provided only junctions, with no quality scores. Assay used: immunoSEQ multiplex PCR; TCRdb lists only in-frame clones, some missing. That table is the source of V, J and clone size, and D and trimming were worked out from the DNA. The repertoire holds about a million clones, 60% to 85% seen once, with approximately 1.5% in the top ten. This clonotype originated in a man younger than 35 in good health. The material sequenced was memory CD4+ T cells sorted from blood. The subset is: CD45RA-negative fraction. This sequence joins TRBV5-8 and TRBJ2-7; TRBD1 agrees at 7 bases. DNA for the CDR3: TGTGCCAGCAGCCGATCCAGGGGACAGCCCCTCGGTGCCTACGAGCAGTACTTC. This sequence encodes CASSRSRGQPLGAYEQYF.